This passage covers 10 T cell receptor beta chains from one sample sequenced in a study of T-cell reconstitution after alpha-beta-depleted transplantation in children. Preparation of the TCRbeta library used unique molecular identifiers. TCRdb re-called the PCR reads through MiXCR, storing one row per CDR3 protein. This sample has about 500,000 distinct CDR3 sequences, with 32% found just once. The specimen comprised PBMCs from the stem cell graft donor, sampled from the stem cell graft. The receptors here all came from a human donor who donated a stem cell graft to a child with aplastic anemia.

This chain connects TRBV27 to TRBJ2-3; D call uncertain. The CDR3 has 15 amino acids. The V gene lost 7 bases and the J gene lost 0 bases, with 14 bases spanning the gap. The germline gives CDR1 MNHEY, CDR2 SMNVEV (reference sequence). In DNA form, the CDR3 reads TGTGCCAGCACCTTCGGAGTTTGGAGCACAGATACGCAGTATTTT. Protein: CASTFGVWSTDTQYF.

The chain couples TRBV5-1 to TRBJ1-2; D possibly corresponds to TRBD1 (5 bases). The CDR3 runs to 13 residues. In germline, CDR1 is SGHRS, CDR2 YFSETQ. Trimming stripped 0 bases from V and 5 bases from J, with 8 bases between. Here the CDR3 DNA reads TGCGCCAGCAGCTTGGGACAGCAATATGGCTACACCTTC. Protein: CASSLGQQYGYTF.

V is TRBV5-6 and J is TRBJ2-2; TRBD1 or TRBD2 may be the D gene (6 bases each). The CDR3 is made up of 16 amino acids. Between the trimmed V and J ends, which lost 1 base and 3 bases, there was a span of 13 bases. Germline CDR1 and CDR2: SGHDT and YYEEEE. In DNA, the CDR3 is TGTGCCAGCAGCTTGCCACAAGGGGGGTACACCGGGGAGCTGTTTTTT. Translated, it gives CASSLPQGGYTGELFF.

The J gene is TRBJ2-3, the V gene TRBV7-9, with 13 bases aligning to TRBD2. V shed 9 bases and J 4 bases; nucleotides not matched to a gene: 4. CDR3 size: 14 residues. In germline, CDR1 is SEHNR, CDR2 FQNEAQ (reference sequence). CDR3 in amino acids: CASRTSGSADTQYF. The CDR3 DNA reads TGTGCCAGTCGGACTAGCGGGAGCGCAGATACGCAGTATTTT.

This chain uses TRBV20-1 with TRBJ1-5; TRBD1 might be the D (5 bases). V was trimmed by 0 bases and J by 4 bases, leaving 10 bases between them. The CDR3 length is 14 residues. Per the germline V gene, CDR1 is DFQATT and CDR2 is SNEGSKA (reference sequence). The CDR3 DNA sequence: TGCAGTGCTAGAGATTGGGGGGGGAATCAGCCCCAGCATTTT. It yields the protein CSARDWGGNQPQHF.

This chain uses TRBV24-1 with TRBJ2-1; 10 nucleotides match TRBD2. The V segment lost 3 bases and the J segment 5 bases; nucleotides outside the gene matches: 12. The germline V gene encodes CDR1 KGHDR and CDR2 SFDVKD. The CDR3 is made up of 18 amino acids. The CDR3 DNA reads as TGTGCCACCAGTGATCCACCATTGTCTAGCGGGGGAAACAATGAGCAGTTCTTC. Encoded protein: CATSDPPLSSGGNNEQFF.

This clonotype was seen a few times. CDR3 amino acids: CASSLEDSKGGDTQYF. CDR3 DNA sequence: TGCGCCAGCAGCTTGGAGGACTCCAAGGGTGGAGATACGCAGTATTTT. This chain connects TRBV5-1 to TRBJ2-3; D is possibly TRBD2 (5 bases). This CDR3 spans 16 amino acids. Trimming pared 0 bases from V and 5 bases from J, leaving 16 bases between. Germline V gene lookup returns CDR1 SGHRS and CDR2 YFSETQ. The full variable domain, completed using reference TRBV5-1 and TRBJ2-3, is KAGVTQTPRYLIKTRGQQVTLSCSPISGHRSVSWYQQTPGQGLQFLFEYFSETQRNKGNFPGRFSGRQFSNSRSEMNVSTLELGDSALYLCASSLEDSKGGDTQYFGPGTRLTVL.

As DNA, the CDR3 is TGCGCCAGCGCGACTAGCGGGAGATCAGATACGCAGTATTTT. It codes for CASATSGRSDTQYF. V and J are TRBV5-1 and TRBJ2-3; 12 bases agree with TRBD2. In germline, CDR1 is SGHRS, CDR2 YFSETQ. V lost 7 bases to trimming and J lost 4 bases; unmatched junction nucleotides: 4. This CDR3 comprises 14 residues.

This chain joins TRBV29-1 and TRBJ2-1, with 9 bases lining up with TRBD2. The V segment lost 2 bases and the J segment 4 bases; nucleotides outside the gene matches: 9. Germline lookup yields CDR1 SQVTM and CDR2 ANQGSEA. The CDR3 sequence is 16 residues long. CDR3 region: CSVESSGMGGYNEQFF. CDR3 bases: TGCAGCGTTGAATCTAGCGGGATGGGAGGGTACAATGAGCAGTTCTTC.

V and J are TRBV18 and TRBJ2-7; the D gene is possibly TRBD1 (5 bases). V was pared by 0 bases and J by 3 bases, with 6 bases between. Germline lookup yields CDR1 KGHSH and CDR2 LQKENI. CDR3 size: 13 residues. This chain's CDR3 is CASSPPQGYEQYF. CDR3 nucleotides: TGTGCCAGCTCACCACCCCAGGGCTACGAGCAGTACTTC.